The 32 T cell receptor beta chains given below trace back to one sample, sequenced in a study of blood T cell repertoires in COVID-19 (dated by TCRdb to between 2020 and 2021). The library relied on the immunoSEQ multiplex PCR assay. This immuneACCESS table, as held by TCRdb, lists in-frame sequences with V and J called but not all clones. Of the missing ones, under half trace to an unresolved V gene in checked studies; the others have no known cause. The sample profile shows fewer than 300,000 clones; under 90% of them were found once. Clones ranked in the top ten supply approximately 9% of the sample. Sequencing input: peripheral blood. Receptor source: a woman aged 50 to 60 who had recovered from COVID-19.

CDR3 protein: CASSSEGLAGYTDTQYF. CDR3 bases: TGCGCCAGCAGCTCGGAAGGGCTAGCGGGATACACAGATACGCAGTATTTT. V is TRBV5-1 and J is TRBJ2-3, with 9 nucleotides matching TRBD2. This CDR3 spans 17 amino acids. The ends lost 3 bases at V and 2 bases at J; junction bases unmatched: 10. Germline CDR1 reads SGHRS; CDR2 reads YFSETQ. The full variable domain, with the rest looked up from reference TRBV5-1 and TRBJ2-3, is KAGVTQTPRYLIKTRGQQVTLSCSPISGHRSVSWYQQTPGQGLQFLFEYFSETQRNKGNFPGRFSGRQFSNSRSEMNVSTLELGDSALYLCASSSEGLAGYTDTQYFGPGTRLTVL.

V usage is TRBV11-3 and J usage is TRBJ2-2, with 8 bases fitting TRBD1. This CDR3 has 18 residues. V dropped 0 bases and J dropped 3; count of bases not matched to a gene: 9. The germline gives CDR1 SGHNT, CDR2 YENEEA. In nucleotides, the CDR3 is TGTGCCAGCAGCTTAGACCAACGCGGACAGGGTCACACCGGGGAGCTGTTTTTT. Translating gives CASSLDQRGQGHTGELFF.

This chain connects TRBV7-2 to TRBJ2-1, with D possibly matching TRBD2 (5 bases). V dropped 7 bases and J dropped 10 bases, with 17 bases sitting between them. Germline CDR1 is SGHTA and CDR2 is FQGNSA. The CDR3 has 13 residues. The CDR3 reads CASTPGGLGEQFF. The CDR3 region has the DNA TGTGCCAGCACTCCAGGAGGCCTGGGAGAGCAGTTCTTC.

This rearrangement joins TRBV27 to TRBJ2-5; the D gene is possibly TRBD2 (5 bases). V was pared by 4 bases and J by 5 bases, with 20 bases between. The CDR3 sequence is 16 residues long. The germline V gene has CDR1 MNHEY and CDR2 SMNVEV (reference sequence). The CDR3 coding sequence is TGTGCCAGCAGTTCCCGCCGGGGAAGTGTAGGGGAGACCCAGTACTTC. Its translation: CASSSRRGSVGETQYF.

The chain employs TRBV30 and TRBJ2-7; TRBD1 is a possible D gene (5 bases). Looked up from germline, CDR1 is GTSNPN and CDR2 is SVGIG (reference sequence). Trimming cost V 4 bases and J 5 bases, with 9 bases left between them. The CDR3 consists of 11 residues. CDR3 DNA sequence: TGTGCCTGGACAGGGTTCAACGAGCAGTACTTC. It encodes CAWTGFNEQYF.

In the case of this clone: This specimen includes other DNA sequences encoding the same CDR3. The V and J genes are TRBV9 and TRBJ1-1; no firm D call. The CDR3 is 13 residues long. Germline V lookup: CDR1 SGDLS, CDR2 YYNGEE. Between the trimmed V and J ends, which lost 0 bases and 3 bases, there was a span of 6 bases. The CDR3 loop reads CASSVGGDTEAFF. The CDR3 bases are TGTGCCAGCAGCGTAGGCGGGGACACTGAAGCTTTCTTT.

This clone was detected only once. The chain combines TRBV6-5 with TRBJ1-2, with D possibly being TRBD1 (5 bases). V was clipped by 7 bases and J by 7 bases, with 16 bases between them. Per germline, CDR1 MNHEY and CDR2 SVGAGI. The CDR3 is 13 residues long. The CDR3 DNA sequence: TGTGCCAGCACCCGCGGGGTGCAGGGTGGCTACACCTTC. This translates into CASTRGVQGGYTF.

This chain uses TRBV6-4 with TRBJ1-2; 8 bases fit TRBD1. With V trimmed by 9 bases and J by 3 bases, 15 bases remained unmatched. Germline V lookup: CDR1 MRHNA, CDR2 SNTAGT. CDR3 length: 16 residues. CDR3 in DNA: TGTGCCAGAAACCGGACAGGGAGGGGATTAGACTATGGCTACACCTTC. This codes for CARNRTGRGLDYGYTF.

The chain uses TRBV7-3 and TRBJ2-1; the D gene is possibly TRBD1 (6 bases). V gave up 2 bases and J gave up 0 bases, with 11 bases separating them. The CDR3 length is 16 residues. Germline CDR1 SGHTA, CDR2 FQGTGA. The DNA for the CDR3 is TGTGCCAGCAGCTTATCAGGGGCAAACTCCTACAATGAGCAGTTCTTC. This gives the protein CASSLSGANSYNEQFF.

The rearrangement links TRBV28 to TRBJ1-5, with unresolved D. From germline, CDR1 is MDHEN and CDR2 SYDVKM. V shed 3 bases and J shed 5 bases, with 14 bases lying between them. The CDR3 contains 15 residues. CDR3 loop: CASSLPGMQYQPQHF. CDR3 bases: TGTGCCAGCAGTTTGCCCGGGATGCAATATCAGCCCCAGCATTTT.

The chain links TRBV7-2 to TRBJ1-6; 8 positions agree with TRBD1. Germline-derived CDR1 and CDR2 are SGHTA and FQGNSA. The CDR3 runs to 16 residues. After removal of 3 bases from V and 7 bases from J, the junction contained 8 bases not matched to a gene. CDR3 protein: CASSFGRDRLNSPLHF. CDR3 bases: TGTGCCAGCAGCTTTGGCCGGGACAGGTTGAATTCACCCCTCCACTTT.

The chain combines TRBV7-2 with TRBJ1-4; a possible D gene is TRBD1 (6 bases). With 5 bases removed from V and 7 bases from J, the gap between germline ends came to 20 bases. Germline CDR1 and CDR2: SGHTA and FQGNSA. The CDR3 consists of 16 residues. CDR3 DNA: TGTGCCAGCAGCACGGGGGGGCGCTTAGGGAGTGAAAAACTGTTTTTT. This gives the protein CASSTGGRLGSEKLFF.

DNA for the CDR3: TGTGCCAGCAGCTGGGGGGTGAACACCGGGGAGCTGTTTTTT. Its protein is CASSWGVNTGELFF. The chain has TRBV5-6 and TRBJ2-2; D might be TRBD2 (6 bases). CDR1 and CDR2 (germline): SGHDT, YYEEEE. V was clipped by 3 bases and J by 1 base, with 7 bases between them. The CDR3 is 14 residues long. Looking up the rest from reference TRBV5-6 and TRBJ2-2 gives the full variable domain: DAGVTQSPTHLIKTRGQQVTLRCSPKSGHDTVSWYQQALGQGPQFIFQYYEEEERQRGNFPDRFSGHQFPNYSSELNVNALLLGDSALYLCASSWGVNTGELFFGEGSRLTVL.

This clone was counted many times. The CDR3: CASSPLPPGQGAWELFF. CDR3 bases: TGTGCCAGCTCACCACTTCCCCCGGGACAGGGGGCCTGGGAGCTGTTTTTT. This rearrangement joins TRBV18 to TRBJ2-2, with TRBD1 matching over 12 bases. Germline CDR1 KGHSH, CDR2 LQKENI. The J segment lost 9 bases and the V segment lost 1 base, leaving 9 bases of the junction unmatched. The CDR3 has 17 residues.

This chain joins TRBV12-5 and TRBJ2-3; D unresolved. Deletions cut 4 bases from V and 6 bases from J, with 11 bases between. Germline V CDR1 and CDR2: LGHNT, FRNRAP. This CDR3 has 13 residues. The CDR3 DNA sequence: TGTGCTAGTGGTTCTAATAAGTGGGATACGCAGTATTTT. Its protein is CASGSNKWDTQYF.

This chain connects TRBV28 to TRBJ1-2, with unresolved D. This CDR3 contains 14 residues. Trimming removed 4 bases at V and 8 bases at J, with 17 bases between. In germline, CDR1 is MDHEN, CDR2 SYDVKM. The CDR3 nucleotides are TGTGCCAGCAGTTCACTGGGCGGGGAAAAGGGCTACACCTTC. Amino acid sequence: CASSSLGGEKGYTF.

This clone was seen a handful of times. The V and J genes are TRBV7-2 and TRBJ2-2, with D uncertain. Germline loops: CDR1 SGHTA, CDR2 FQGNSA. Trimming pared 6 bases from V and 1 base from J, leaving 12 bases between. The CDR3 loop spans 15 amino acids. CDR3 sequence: CASRPQFLNTGELFF. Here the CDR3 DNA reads TGTGCCAGCAGGCCACAGTTTCTGAACACCGGGGAGCTGTTTTTT.

The CDR3 DNA reads as TGTGCCTGGGGGCGCCACCAGTTCGGGGAAAAACTGTTTTTT. Its translation is CAWGRHQFGEKLFF. The chain recombines TRBV30 with TRBJ1-4; D not certain. Germline lookup yields CDR1 GTSNPN and CDR2 SVGIG (reference sequence). Between the trimmed V and J ends, which lost 5 bases and 8 bases, there was a span of 18 bases. This CDR3 has 14 amino acids.

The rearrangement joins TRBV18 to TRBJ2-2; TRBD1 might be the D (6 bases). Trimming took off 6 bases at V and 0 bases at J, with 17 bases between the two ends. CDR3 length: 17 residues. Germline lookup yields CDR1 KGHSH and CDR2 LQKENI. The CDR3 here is CASSPLGAPPNTGELFF. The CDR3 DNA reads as TGTGCCAGCTCTCCCCTGGGGGCGCCCCCGAACACCGGGGAGCTGTTTTTT.

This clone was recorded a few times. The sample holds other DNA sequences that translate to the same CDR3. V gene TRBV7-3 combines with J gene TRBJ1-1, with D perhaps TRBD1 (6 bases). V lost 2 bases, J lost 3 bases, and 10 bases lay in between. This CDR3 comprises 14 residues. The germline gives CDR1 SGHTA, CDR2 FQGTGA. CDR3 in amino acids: CASSLHSGDTEAFF. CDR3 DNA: TGTGCCAGCAGCTTACACTCAGGGGACACTGAAGCTTTCTTT. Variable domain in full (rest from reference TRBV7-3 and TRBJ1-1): GAGVSQTPSNKVTEKGKYVELRCDPISGHTALYWYRQSLGQGPEFLIYFQGTGAADDSGLPNDRFFAVRPEGSVSTLKIQRTERGDSAVYLCASSLHSGDTEAFFGQGTRLTVV.

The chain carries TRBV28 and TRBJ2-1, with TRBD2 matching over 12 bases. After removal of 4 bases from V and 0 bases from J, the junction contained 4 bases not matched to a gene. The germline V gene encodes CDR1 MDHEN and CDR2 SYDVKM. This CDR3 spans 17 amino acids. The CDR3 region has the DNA TGTGCCAGCAGTTGGACTAGCGGGACCATCTCCTACAATGAGCAGTTCTTC. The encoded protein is CASSWTSGTISYNEQFF. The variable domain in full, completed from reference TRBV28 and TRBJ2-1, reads DVKVTQSSRYLVKRTGEKVFLECVQDMDHENMFWYRQDPGLGLRLIYFSYDVKMKEKGDIPEGYSVSREKKERFSLILESASTNQTSMYLCASSWTSGTISYNEQFFGPGTRLTVL.

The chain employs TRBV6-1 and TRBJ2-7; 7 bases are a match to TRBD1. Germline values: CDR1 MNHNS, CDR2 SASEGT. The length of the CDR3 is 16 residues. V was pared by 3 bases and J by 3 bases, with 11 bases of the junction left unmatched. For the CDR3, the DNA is TGTGCCAGCAGTGAGGGTCAGGGACAGCCAGGCTACGAGCAGTACTTC. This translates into CASSEGQGQPGYEQYF.

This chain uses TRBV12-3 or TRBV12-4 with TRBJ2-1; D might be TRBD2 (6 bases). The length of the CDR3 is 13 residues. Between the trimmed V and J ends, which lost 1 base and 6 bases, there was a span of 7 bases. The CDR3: CASSLGRGNEQFF. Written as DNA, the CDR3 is TGTGCCAGCAGTTTAGGGAGGGGCAATGAGCAGTTCTTC.

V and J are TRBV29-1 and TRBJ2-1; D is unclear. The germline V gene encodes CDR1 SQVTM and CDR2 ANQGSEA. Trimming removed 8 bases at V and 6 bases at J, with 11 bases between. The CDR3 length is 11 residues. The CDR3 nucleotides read TGCAGCTTGGCGACTGGCAATGAGCAGTTCTTC. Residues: CSLATGNEQFF.

CDR3 protein: CASSEGGNYGYTF. CDR3 bases: TGTGCCAGCAGTGAAGGGGGCAACTATGGCTACACCTTC. The rearrangement uses TRBV25-1 and TRBJ1-2, with D perhaps matching TRBD1 (6 bases). There are 13 residues in the CDR3. CDR1 and CDR2 (germline): MGHDK, SYGVNS. The V gene lost 2 bases and the J gene lost 2 bases, with 6 bases spanning the gap.

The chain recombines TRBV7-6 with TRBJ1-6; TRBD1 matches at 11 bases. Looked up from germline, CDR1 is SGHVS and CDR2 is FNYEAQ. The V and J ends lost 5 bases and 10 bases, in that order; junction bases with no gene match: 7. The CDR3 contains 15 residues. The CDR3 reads CASSPAGQGGSPLHF. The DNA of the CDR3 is TGTGCCAGCAGCCCAGCGGGACAGGGGGGATCACCCCTCCACTTT.

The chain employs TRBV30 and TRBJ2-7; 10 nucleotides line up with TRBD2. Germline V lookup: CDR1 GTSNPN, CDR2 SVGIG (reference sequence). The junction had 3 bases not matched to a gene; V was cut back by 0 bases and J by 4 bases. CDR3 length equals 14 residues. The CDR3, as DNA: TGTGCCTGGAGTGTAGCGGGGGGGAGGTACGAGCAGTACTTC. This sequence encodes CAWSVAGGRYEQYF.

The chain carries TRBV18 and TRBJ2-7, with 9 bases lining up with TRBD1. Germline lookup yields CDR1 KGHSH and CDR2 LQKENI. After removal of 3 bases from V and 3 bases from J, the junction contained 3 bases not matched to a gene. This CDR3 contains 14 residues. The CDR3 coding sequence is TGTGCCAGCTCACCGGGACAGGGCATCTACGAGCAGTACTTC. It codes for CASSPGQGIYEQYF.

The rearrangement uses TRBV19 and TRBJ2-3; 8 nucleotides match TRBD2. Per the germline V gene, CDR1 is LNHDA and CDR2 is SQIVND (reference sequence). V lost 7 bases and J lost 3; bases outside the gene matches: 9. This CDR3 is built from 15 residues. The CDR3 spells CASTLAGGGTDTQYF. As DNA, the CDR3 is TGTGCCAGTACTTTGGCGGGAGGAGGGACAGATACGCAGTATTTT.

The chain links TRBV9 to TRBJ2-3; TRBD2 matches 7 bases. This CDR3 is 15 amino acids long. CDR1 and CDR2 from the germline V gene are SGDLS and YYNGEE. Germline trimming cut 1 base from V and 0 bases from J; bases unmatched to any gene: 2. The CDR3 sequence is CASSVREGSTDTQYF. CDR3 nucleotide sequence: TGTGCCAGCAGCGTAAGGGAGGGAAGCACAGATACGCAGTATTTT.

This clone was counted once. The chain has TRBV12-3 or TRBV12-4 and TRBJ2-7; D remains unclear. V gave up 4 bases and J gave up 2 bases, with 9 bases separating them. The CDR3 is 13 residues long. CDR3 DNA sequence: TGTGCCAGCAGTTCCCTGGGCCCCTACGAGCAGTACTTC. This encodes CASSSLGPYEQYF.

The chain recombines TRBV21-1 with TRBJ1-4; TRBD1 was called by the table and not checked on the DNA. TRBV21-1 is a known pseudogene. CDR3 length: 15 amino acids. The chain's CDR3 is CASSGLRVNNEKLFF. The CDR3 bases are TGTGCCAGCAGCGGCCTCAGGGTTAATAATGAAAAACTGTTTTTT.